This TCR beta chain was recovered during a study of blood T cell repertoires in COVID-19. At the level of the study: Spain, Italy and the United States supplied samples that represented acute and convalescent COVID-19. Sources were T cells, B-cell-depleted T cells, or PBMCs; the material itself was cDNA or gDNA.

Trimming pared 0 bases from V and 10 bases from J, leaving 15 bases between. CDR1 and CDR2 from the germline V gene are SEHNR and FQNEAQ (reference sequence). The length of the CDR3 is 14 residues. This clone has a handful of counts. Sequenced by immunoSEQ multiplex PCR; TCRdb stores in-frame clones only, minus some. The sample contains 100,000 to 150,000 clones, around 87% of which appear only once. The chain carries TRBV7-9 and TRBJ1-1, with D possibly TRBD1 on 6 matching bases. Sequencing was done on a sample of peripheral blood. The receptor's source is a man between 65 and 85 years old with active COVID-19. The CDR3 DNA reads TGTGCCAGCAGCTTAGCGCCGGGGGGCGGAAGAGCTTTCTTT. Protein product: CASSLAPGGGRAFF.